The clone carrying this T cell receptor beta chain was detected a few times. Its antigen remains unidentified. This record comes from a study of identical twins. Whole-study findings and limits: It was out-of-frame TCR alpha sharing in monozygotic twins that models underestimated. Fewer insertions marked abundant cord blood beta clonotypes; young adult naive trended weakly, memory not at all. Conclusions came from cross-sectional statistical analysis, not from following the same donors.

TCRdb reprocessed the 5' RACE reads with MiXCR, giving one entry per CDR3 protein. The sample lists around 450,000 distinct CDR3 sequences, 12% to 15% occurring once. V was clipped by 5 bases and J by 0 bases, with 7 bases between them. The length of the CDR3 is 13 residues. This same sample was also part of a study on yellow fever vaccine responses in identical twins.

Sequenced input: CD4+ T cells sorted from blood. This TCR derives from a young woman in good health. This chain joins TRBV12-3 or TRBV12-4 and TRBJ1-1; D uncertain. CDR3: CASSDVMNTEAFF. The CDR3 DNA reads as TGTGCCAGCAGTGACGTCATGAACACTGAAGCTTTCTTT.